Described below is a single T cell receptor (beta chain) sequence and its context. The data were taken from a study of Ad26.COV2.S vaccination and SARS-CoV-2 variants. The method was immunoSEQ multiplex PCR; TCRdb's version includes in-frame clones alone and lacks a portion of them. The sample lists around 370,000 clones, about 90% occurring once. The TCR comes from a human donor who had recovered from COVID-19. The sample here was peripheral blood, taken after recovery from COVID-19.

CDR3 loop: CATSDGDSYYYNEQFF. CDR3 nucleotides: TGTGCCACCAGTGATGGGGACAGTTACTATTACAATGAGCAGTTCTTC. V gene TRBV24-1 combines with J gene TRBJ2-1, with TRBD1 identical over 7 bases. The CDR3 is 16 amino acids. J lost 4 bases, V lost 3 bases, and 8 bases had no gene match. CDR1 is KGHDR, CDR2 SFDVKD, per germline.